The entry below describes one T cell receptor beta chain. The antigen remains undetermined. The sample originates from a study of cytotoxic CD8 clonotypes in ibrutinib-treated CLL. At the level of the study: Response samples were drawn at a median of roughly 13 months of treatment, range 6 to 36.

Germline V gene data show CDR1 as SGHKS and CDR2 as YYEKEE (reference sequence). The V end was cut by 0 bases, the J end by 0 bases, with 16 bases between. The CDR3 covers 18 residues. Whole-study findings and limits: Few clonotypes were public, and these shrank or held steady under treatment. A rise in clonality was seen at ibrutinib response, and a fall back toward baseline was seen at progression.

TCR beta libraries used 1.5 to 2 micrograms of DNA from cryopreserved PBMCs. The assay was immunoSEQ multiplex PCR, and TCRdb's table has in-frame clones only and misses some. Among under 200,000 clones listed, around 84% were seen once. The sequencing used PBMCs, collected after 12 months of ibrutinib treatment. J is TRBJ1-3 and V is TRBV5-5; perhaps TRBD1 as D (6 bases). The source of this sequence is a human donor with chronic lymphocytic leukemia. The DNA of the CDR3 is TGTGCCAGCAGCTTGGTTTGGTCGGACAGTATCTCTGGAAACACCATATATTTT. This gives the protein CASSLVWSDSISGNTIYF.